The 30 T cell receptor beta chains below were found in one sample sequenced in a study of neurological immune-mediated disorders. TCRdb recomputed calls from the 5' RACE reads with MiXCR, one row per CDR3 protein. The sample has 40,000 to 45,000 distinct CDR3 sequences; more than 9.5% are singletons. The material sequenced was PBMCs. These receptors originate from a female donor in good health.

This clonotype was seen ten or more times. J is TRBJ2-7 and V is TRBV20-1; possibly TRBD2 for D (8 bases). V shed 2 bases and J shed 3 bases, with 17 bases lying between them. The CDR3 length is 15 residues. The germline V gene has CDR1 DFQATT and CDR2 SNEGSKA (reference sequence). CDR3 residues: CSARPREGAFYEQYF. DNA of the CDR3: TGCAGTGCTAGACCACGGGAGGGGGCTTTCTACGAGCAGTACTTC.

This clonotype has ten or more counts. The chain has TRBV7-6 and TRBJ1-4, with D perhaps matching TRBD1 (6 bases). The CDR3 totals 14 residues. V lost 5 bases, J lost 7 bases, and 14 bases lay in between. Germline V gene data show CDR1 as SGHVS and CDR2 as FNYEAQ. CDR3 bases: TGTGCCAGCAGCGAGGGACAATGGGGTGAAAAACTGTTTTTT. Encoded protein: CASSEGQWGEKLFF. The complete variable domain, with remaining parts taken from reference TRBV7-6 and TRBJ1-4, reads GAGVSQSPRYKVTKRGQDVALRCDPISGHVSLYWYRQALGQGPEFLTYFNYEAQQDKSGLPNDRFSAERPEGSISTLTIQRTEQRDSAMYRCASSEGQWGEKLFFGSGTQLSVL.

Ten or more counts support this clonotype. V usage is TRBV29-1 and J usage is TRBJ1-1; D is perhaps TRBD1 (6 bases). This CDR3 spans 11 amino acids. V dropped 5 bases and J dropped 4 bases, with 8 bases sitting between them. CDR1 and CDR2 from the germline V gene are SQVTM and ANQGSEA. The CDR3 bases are TGCAGCGTTCGGGGGGCCACTGAAGCTTTCTTT. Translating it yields CSVRGATEAFF. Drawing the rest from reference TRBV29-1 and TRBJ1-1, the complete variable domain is SAVISQKPSRDICQRGTSLTIQCQVDSQVTMMFWYRQQPGQSLTLIATANQGSEATYESGFVIDKFPISRPNLTFSTLTVSNMSPEDSSIYLCSVRGATEAFFGQGTRLTVV.

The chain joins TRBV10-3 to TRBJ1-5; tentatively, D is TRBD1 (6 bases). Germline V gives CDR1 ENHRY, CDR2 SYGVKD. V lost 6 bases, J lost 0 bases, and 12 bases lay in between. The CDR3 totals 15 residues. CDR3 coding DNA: TGTGCCATCAGGAAGACAGGAGATAGCAATCAGCCCCAGCATTTT. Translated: CAIRKTGDSNQPQHF.

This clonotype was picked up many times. The CDR3 region has the DNA TGCGCCAGCAGCTTAGGTCCGAGCTCCTACAATGAGCAGTTCTTC. Protein sequence: CASSLGPSSYNEQFF. The chain is built from TRBV5-1 and TRBJ2-1; D gene unclear. The CDR3 is made up of 15 amino acids. Per germline, CDR1 SGHRS and CDR2 YFSETQ. Trimming stripped 2 bases from V and 0 bases from J, with 9 bases between.

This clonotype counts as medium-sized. This CDR3 is CASSLGTGGQPQHF. The DNA of the CDR3 is TGTGCCAGCAGTTTAGGGACAGGGGGTCAGCCCCAGCATTTT. The genes are TRBV12-3 or TRBV12-4 and TRBJ1-5, with 10 bases that match TRBD1. This CDR3 comprises 14 residues. V trimming: 1 base; J trimming: 6 bases; junction bases outside the gene matches: 0.

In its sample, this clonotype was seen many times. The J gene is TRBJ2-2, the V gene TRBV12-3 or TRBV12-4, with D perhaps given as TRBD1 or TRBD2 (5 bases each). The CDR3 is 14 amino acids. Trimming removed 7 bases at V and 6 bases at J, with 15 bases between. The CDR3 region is CASTWDLVAGELFF. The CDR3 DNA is TGTGCCAGCACCTGGGACCTTGTGGCCGGGGAGCTGTTTTTT.

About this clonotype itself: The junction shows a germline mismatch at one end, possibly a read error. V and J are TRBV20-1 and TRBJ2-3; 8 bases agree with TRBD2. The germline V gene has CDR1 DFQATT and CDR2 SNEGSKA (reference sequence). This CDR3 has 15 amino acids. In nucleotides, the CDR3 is TGCGGTACCTCCAGGGCGGGAGGAAGGGAAAATACGCAGTGTTTT. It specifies CGTSRAGGRENTQCF.

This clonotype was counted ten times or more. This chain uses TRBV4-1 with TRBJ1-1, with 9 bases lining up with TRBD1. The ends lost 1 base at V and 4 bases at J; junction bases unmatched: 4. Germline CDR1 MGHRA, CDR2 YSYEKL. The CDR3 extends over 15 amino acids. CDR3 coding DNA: TGCGCCAGCAGCCAAGTCTGGACAGGGGTCACTGAAGCTTTCTTT. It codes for CASSQVWTGVTEAFF.

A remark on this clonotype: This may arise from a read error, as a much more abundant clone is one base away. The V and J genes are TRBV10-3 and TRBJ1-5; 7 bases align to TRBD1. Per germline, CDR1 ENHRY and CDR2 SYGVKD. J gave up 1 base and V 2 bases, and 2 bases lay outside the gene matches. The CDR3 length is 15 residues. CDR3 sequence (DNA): TGTGCCATCAGTGAGCAGGGGGTAAGCAATCAGCCCCAGCATTTT. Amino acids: CAISEQGVSNQPQHF.

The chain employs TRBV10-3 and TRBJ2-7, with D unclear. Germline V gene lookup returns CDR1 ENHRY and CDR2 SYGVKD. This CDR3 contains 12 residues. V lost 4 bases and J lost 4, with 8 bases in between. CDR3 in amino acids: CAISAFGYEQYV. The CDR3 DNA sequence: TGTGCCATCAGTGCCTTCGGGTACGAGCAGTACGTC.

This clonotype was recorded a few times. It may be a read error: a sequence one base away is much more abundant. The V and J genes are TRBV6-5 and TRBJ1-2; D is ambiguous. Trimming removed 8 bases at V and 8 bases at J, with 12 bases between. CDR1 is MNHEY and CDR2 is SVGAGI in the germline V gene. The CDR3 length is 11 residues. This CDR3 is CASLHEGGYTF. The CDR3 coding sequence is TGTGCCAGCCTACATGAAGGGGGCTACACCTTC.

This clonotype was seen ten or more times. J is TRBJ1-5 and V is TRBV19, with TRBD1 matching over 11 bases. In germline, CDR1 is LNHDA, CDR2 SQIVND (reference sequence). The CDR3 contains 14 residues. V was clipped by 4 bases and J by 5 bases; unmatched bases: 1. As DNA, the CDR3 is TGTGCCAGTAGTACGGGACAGGGGGATCAGCCCCAGCATTTT. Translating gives CASSTGQGDQPQHF.

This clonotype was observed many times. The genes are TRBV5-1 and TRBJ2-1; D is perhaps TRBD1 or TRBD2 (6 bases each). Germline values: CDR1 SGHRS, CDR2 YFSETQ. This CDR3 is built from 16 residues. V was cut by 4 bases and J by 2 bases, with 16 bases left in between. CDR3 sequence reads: CASSPQGRSAYNEQFF. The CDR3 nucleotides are TGCGCCAGCAGCCCTCAGGGGAGGTCCGCCTACAATGAGCAGTTCTTC.

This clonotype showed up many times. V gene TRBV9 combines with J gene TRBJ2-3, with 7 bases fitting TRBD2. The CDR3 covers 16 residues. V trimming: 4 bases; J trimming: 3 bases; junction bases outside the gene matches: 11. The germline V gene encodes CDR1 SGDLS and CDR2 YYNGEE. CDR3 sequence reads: CASSSQAGRITDTQYF. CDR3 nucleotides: TGTGCCAGCAGCTCCCAAGCGGGGCGAATTACAGATACGCAGTATTTT.

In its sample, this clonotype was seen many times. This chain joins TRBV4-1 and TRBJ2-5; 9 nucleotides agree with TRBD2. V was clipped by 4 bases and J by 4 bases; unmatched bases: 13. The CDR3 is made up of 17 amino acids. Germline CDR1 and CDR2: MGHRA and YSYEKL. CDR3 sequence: CASSRRGGGGAGETQYF. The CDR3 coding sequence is TGCGCCAGCAGCCGCCGAGGTGGCGGGGGGGCAGGAGAGACCCAGTACTTC.

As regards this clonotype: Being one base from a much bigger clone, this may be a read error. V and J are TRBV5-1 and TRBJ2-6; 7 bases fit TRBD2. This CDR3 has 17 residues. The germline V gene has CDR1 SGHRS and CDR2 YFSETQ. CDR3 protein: CASSWPGGPSGDNVLTF. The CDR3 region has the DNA TGCGCCAGCAGCTGGCCGGGAGGTCCCTCTGGGGACAACGTCCTGACTTTC.

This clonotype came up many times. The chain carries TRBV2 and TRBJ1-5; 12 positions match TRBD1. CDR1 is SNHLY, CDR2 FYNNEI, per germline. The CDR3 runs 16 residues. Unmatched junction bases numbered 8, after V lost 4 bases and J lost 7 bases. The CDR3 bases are TGTGCCAGCAGTGCCCCGGGACAGGGGGCTTGGCAGCCCCAGCATTTT. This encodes CASSAPGQGAWQPQHF.

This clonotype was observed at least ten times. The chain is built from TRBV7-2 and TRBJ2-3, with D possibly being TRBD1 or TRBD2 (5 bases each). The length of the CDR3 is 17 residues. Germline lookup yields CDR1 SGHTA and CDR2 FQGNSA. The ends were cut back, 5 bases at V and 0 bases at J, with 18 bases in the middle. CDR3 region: CASSPLRRGISTDTQYF. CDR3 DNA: TGTGCCAGCAGCCCACTCCGCCGGGGCATTAGCACAGATACGCAGTATTTT.

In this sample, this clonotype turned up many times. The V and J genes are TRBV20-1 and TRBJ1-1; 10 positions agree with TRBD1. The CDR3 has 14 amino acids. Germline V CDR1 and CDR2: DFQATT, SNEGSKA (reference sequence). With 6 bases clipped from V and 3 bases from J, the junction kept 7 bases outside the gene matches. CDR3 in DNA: TGCAGTGCCAAGACAGGGGGCCCGTACACTGAAGCTTTCTTT. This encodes CSAKTGGPYTEAFF.

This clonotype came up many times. Here the CDR3 reads CAITRGGSYEQYF. CDR3 coding DNA: TGTGCCATCACCCGGGGCGGGAGCTACGAGCAGTACTTC. This sequence joins TRBV10-3 and TRBJ2-7; TRBD2 matches at 7 bases. Germline V gene data show CDR1 as ENHRY and CDR2 as SYGVKD. This CDR3 comprises 13 residues. V shed 7 bases and J 3 bases; nucleotides not matched to a gene: 6.

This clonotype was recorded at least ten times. The CDR3 bases are TGTGCCATCAGGGACGGGGCAAACAGGAACACTGAAGCTTTCTTT. Amino acid sequence: CAIRDGANRNTEAFF. The rearrangement uses TRBV10-3 and TRBJ1-1, with a tentative D call TRBD1 (5 bases). Trimming removed 6 bases at V and 1 base at J, with 15 bases between. CDR3 length: 15 residues. Germline V gene sequence: CDR1 ENHRY, CDR2 SYGVKD.

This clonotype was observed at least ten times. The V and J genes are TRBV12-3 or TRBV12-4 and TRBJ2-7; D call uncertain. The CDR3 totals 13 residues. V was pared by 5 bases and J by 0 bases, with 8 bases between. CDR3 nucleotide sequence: TGTGCCAGCAGTCCGTCGGGCTCCTACGAGCAGTACTTC. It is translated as CASSPSGSYEQYF.

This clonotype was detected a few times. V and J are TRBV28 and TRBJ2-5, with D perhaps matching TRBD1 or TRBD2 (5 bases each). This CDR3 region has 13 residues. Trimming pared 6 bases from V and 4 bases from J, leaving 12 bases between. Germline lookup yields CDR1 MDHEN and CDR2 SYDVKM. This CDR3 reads CASREGRRETQYF. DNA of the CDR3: TGTGCCAGCAGAGAGGGACGGAGAGAGACCCAGTACTTC.

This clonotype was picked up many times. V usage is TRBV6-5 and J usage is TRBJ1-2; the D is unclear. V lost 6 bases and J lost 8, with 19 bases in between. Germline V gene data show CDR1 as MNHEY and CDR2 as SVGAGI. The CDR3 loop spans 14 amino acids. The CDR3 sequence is CASSLDGLRKGYTF. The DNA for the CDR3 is TGTGCCAGCAGCTTGGACGGTCTCAGAAAAGGCTACACCTTC.

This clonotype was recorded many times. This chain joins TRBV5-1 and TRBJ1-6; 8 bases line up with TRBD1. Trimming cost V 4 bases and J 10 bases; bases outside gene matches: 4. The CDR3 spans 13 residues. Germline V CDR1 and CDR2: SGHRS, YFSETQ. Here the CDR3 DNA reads TGCGCCAGCAGCCCAGGGGGCAACTCACCCCTCCACTTT. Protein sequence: CASSPGGNSPLHF.

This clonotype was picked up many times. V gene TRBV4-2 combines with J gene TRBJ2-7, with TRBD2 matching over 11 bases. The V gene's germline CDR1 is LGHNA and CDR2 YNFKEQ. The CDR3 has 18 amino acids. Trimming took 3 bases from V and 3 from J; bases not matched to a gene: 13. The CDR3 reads CASSQKSPGLADHYEQYF. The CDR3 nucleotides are TGTGCCAGCAGCCAGAAATCCCCGGGACTAGCGGATCACTACGAGCAGTACTTC.

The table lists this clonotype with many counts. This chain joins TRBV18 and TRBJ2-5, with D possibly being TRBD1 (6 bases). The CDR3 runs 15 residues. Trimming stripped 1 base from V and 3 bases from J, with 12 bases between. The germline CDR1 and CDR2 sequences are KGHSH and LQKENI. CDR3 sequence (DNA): TGTGCCAGCTCACCACAGGGACACGCAGAAGAGACCCAGTACTTC. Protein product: CASSPQGHAEETQYF.

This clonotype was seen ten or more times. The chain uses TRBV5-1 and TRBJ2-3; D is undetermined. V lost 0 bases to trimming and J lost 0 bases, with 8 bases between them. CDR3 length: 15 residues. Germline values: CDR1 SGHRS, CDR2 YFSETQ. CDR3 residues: CASSLAWGSTDTQYF. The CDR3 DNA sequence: TGCGCCAGCAGCTTGGCCTGGGGAAGCACAGATACGCAGTATTTT.

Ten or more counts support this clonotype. The CDR3 region is CASRATGQYEQFF. CDR3 sequence (DNA): TGTGCCAGCAGGGCTACAGGGCAGTATGAGCAGTTCTTC. This rearrangement joins TRBV12-3 or TRBV12-4 to TRBJ2-1, with D maybe TRBD1 (6 bases). There are 13 residues in the CDR3. V gave up 6 bases and J gave up 8 bases, with 14 bases separating them.